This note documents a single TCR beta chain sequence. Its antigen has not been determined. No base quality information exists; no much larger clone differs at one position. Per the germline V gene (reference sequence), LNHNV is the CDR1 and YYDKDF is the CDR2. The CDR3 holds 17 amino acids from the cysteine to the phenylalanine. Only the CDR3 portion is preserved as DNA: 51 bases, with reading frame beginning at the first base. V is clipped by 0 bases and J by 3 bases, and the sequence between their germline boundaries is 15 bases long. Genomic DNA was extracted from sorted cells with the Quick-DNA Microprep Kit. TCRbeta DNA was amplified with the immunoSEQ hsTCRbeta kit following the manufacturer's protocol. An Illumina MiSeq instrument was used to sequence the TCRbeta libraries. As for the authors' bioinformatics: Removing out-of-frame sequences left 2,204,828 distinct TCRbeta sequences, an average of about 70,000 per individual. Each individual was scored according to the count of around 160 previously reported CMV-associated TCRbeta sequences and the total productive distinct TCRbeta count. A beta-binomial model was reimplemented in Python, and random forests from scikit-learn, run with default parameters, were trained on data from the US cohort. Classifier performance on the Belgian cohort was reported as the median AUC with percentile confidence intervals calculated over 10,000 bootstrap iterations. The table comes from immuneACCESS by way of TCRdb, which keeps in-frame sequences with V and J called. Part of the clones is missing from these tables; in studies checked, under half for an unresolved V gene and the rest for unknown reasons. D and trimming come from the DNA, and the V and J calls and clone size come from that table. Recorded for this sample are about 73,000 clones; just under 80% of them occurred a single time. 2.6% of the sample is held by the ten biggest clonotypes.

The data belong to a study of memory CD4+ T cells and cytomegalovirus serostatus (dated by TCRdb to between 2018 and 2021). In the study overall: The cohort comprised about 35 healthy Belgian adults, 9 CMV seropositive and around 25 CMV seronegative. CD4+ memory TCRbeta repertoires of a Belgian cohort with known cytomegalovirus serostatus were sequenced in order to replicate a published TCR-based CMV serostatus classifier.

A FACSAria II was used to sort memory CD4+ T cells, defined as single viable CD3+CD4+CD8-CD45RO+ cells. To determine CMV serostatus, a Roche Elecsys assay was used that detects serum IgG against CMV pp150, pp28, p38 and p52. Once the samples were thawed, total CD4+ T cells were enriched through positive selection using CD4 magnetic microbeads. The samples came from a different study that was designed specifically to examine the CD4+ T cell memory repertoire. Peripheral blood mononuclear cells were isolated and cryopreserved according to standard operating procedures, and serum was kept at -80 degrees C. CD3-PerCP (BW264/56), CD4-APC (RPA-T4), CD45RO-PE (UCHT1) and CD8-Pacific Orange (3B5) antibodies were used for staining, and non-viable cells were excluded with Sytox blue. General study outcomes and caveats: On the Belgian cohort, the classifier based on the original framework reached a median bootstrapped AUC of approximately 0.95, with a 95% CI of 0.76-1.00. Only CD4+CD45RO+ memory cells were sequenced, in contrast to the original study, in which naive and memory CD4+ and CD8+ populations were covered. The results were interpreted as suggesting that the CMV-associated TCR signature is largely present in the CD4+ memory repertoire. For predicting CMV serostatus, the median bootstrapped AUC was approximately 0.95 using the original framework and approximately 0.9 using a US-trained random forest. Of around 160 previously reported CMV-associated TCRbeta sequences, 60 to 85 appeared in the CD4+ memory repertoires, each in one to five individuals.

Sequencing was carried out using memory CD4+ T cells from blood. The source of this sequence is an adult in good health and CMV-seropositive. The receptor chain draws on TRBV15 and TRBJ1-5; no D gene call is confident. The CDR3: CATSRDPTRGPNQPQHF. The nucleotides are TGTGCCACCAGCAGAGATCCCACAAGAGGGCCCAATCAGCCCCAGCATTTT.